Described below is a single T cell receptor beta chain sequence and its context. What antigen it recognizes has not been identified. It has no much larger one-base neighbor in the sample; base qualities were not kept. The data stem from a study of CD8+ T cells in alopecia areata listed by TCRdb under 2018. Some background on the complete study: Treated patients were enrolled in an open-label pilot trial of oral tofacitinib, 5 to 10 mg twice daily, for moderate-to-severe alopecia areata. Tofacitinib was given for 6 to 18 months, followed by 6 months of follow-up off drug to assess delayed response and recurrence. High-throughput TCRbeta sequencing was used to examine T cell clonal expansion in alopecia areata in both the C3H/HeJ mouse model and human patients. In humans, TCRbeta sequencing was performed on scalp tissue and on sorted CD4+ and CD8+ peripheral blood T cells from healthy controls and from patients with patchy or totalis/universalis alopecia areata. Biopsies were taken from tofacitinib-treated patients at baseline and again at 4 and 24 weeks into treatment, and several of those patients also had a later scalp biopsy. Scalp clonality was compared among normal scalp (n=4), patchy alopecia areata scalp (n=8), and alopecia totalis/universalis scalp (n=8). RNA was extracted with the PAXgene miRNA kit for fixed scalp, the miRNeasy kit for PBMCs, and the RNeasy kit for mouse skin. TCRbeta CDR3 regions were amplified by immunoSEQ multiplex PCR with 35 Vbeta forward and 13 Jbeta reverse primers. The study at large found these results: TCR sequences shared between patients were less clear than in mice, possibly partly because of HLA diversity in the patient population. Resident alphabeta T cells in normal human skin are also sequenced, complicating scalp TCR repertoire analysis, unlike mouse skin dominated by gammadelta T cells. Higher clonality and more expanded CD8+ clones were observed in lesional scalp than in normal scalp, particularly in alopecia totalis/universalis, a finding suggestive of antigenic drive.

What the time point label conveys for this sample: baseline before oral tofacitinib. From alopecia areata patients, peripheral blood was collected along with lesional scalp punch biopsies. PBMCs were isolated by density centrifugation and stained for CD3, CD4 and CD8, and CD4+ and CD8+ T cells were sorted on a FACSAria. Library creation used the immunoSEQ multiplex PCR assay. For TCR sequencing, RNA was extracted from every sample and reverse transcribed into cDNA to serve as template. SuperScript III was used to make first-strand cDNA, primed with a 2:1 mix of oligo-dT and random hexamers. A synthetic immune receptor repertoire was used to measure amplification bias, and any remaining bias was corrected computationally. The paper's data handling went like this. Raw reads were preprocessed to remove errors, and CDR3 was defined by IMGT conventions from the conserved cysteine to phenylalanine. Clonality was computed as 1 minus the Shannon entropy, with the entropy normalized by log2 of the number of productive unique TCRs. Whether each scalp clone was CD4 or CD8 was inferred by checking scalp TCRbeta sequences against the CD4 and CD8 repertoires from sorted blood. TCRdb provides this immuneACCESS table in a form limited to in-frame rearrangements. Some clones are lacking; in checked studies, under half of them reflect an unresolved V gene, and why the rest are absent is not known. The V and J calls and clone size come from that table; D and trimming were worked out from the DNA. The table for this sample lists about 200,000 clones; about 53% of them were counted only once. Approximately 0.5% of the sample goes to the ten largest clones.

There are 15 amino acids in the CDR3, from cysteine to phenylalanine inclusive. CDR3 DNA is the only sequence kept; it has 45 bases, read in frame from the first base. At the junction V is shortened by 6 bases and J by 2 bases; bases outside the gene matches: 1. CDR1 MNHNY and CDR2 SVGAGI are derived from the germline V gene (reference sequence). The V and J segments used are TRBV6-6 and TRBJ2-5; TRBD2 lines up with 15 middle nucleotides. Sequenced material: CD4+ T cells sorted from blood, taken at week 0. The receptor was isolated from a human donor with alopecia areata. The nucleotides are TGTGCCAGCAGCGGACTAGCGGGAGGGCAAGAGACCCAGTACTTC. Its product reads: CASSGLAGGQETQYF.